This TCR beta chain was profiled in a study of cytomegalovirus exposure and HLA in healthy donors. Use of 60 Vbeta and 13 Jbeta primers characterized the PCR. Data came from immunoSEQ multiplex PCR; TCRdb stores just in-frame clones and leaves some out. The repertoire holds around 150,000 clones, with about 80% as singletons. This clone has a handful of counts. CDR1 is SGHDT, CDR2 YYEEEE, per germline. The CDR3 is made up of 15 amino acids. Trimming took 1 base from V and 1 from J, leaving 12 bases between them. The TCR comes from a girl aged 5-17 years in good health and CMV-seropositive. The sequenced sample was PBMCs. This rearrangement joins TRBV5-6 to TRBJ2-7; D possibly corresponds to TRBD2 (5 bases). The CDR3 loop reads CASSLRGFRSYEQYF. CDR3 DNA: TGTGCCAGCAGCTTGCGGGGTTTTAGGTCCTACGAGCAGTACTTC.